These T cell receptor beta chains were read from a single sample in a study of shared clonotypes between healthy human individuals. Sequenced by immunoSEQ multiplex PCR; TCRdb stores in-frame clones only, minus some. Here the sample spans approximately 2.4 million clones, around 95% being singletons. Sample: naive CD4+ T cells sorted from blood. The receptors originated from a young man in good health. Both conserved end residues are part of each CDR3. Each record gives: J gene, D gene, clone size, V gene, CDR3 DNA, CDR3 protein. D genes are given only for firm matches. The size of a clone is reported for some rows only, either as once, few or many, or as a class for expanded clones.

TRBJ1-1 | - | - | TRBV2 | TGTGCCAGCAGTAAACAGGGTACCACTGAAGCTTTCTTT | CASSKQGTTEAFF
TRBJ2-3 | - | - | TRBV5-1 | TGCGCCAGCAGGGGACAACCTACAGATACGCAGTATTTT | CASRGQPTDTQYF
TRBJ1-3 | - | - | TRBV2 | TGTGCCAGCAGGGAGCCCGACACCATATATTTT | CASREPDTIYF
TRBJ2-1 | - | - | TRBV11-3 | TGTGCCAGCAGCTTAGACAGGGGTGGGGAGCAGTTCTTC | CASSLDRGGEQFF
TRBJ1-6 | - | - | TRBV6-5 | TGTGCCAGCAGTTACTCGCCAGGGACTAATTCACCCCTCCACTTT | CASSYSPGTNSPLHF
TRBJ2-1 | - | - | TRBV7-2 | TGTGCCAGCAGGGCCCCCGGGACAACCTACAATGAGCAGTTCTTC | CASRAPGTTYNEQFF
TRBJ2-5 | TRBD2 | - | TRBV7-2 | TGTGCCAGCAGCTTAGCGGGGGCGTGGACTAGCGGTCAAACCCAGTACTTC | CASSLAGAWTSGQTQYF
TRBJ2-1 | TRBD2 | - | TRBV2 | TGTGCCAGCAGTGAAACGACTAGCGGGGTCCGGAGCTCCTACAATGAGCAGTTCTTC | CASSETTSGVRSSYNEQFF
TRBJ2-7 | - | - | TRBV7-8 | TGTGCCAGCAGCCCCCGGGTGAGCCTTACTACCTACGAGCAGTACTTC | CASSPRVSLTTYEQYF
TRBJ2-5 | - | - | TRBV30 | TGTGCCTGGAGTGATAATAGCCAGTTAAGAGACTTC | CAWSDNSQLRDF
TRBJ2-1 | TRBD1 | - | TRBV4-3 | TGCGCCAGCAGCCAAGGGCTGGGTGGGCAGGGGGCGCAGAATGAGCAGTTCTTC | CASSQGLGGQGAQNEQFF
TRBJ2-3 | - | - | TRBV11-3 | TGTGCCAGCAGCTTAACAGGCACAGATACGCAGTATTTT | CASSLTGTDTQYF
TRBJ2-5 | TRBD2 | - | TRBV9 | TGTGCCAGCAGCGTAGGGCTAGCGGGAGAGGAGACCCAGTACTTC | CASSVGLAGEETQYF
TRBJ2-2 | TRBD1 | - | TRBV6-5 | TGTGCCAGCAGCCGGACAGGGACCACCGGGGAGCTGTTTTTT | CASSRTGTTGELFF
TRBJ1-1 | - | - | TRBV2 | TGTGCCAGCAGTGTTACTGGGGGTACTGAAGCTTTCTTT | CASSVTGGTEAFF
TRBJ2-3 | - | - | TRBV5-1 | TGCGCCAGCAGCCCACCCGGGCAGGCCTCCGCAGATACGCAGTATTTT | CASSPPGQASADTQYF
TRBJ2-3 | TRBD2 | - | TRBV6-5 | TGTGCCAGCAGCCGGACTAGCAGCACAGATACGCAGTATTTT | CASSRTSSTDTQYF
TRBJ2-3 | - | - | TRBV9 | TGTGCCAGCAGCGTAGAAAGCGGATTCAGGGATACGCAGTATTTT | CASSVESGFRDTQYF
TRBJ2-2 | - | - | TRBV4-1 | TGCGCCAGCAGTTTAGCAGGGGGAGGGTTTCCCGGGGAGCTGTTTTTT | CASSLAGGGFPGELFF
TRBJ1-1 | TRBD1 | - | TRBV10-3 | TGTGCCTCTACTACAGGGGGCCCTGTCGAAGCTTTCTTT | CASTTGGPVEAFF
TRBJ2-7 | - | - | TRBV4-1 | TGCGCCAGCAGCGGGGGGCCTGACGAGCAGTACTTC | CASSGGPDEQYF
TRBJ2-5 | TRBD2 | - | TRBV4-3 | TGCGCCAGCAGTCAGACCCCAGCGGGGGGGCTGGAGACCCAGTACTTC | CASSQTPAGGLETQYF
TRBJ1-5 | - | - | TRBV23-1 | TGCGCCAGCAGTCAAGGTTCGGGACCCAGGACCTTGTATAGCAATCAGCCCCAGCATTTT | CASSQGSGPRTLYSNQPQHF
TRBJ2-7 | TRBD2 | - | TRBV10-3 | TGTGCCGCTTTAGACGGACTAGCCTCCTACGAGCAGTACTTC | CAALDGLASYEQYF
TRBJ1-2 | TRBD1 | once | TRBV4-1 | TGCGCCAGCAGCCAAACGACAGGGAGCTATGGCTACACCTTC | CASSQTTGSYGYTF
TRBJ2-5 | TRBD2 | - | TRBV19 | TGTGCCAGTAGTCTCGGACTAGCGGGCCAAGAGACCCAGTACTTC | CASSLGLAGQETQYF
TRBJ1-4 | - | - | TRBV7-2 | TGTGCCAGCAGCTTTGGGCTAACTAATGAAAAACTGTTTTTT | CASSFGLTNEKLFF
TRBJ2-1 | TRBD2 | - | TRBV7-8 | TGTGCCAGCAGCCGTCTAGCGGGAGTTGGAAATGAGCAGTTCTTC | CASSRLAGVGNEQFF
TRBJ2-1 | TRBD2 | - | TRBV25-1 | TGTGCCAGCAGTGCCTCGACTAGCAGAAGCTCCTACAATGAGCAGTTCTTC | CASSASTSRSSYNEQFF
TRBJ2-3 | - | - | TRBV20-1 | TGCAGTGCTCGAAAAGATACGCAGTATTTT | CSARKDTQYF
TRBJ1-2 | - | - | TRBV6-1 | TGTGCCAGCAGTGTCCCGTCGGGCTACACCTTC | CASSVPSGYTF
TRBJ2-4 | - | - | TRBV13 | TGTGCCAGCAGCCCCACCACAGGGCTTTTAGGCATTCAGTACTTC | CASSPTTGLLGIQYF
TRBJ2-5 | TRBD1 | - | TRBV5-1 | TGCGCCAGCAGCTTGGGACAGGGGCTTCGGGAGACCCAGTACTTC | CASSLGQGLRETQYF
TRBJ2-6 | - | - | TRBV27 | TGTGCCAGCAGCCCCAACAGCGTCTCTGGGGCCAACGTCCTGACTTTC | CASSPNSVSGANVLTF
TRBJ1-5 | - | - | TRBV28 | TGTGCCAGCAGTTTGGGGCAGCCCCAGCATTTT | CASSLGQPQHF
TRBJ2-5 | - | - | TRBV7-9 | TGTGCCAGCAGCTTAATGGCAGCCATCGGGGAGACCCAGTACTTC | CASSLMAAIGETQYF
TRBJ1-5 | TRBD1 | - | TRBV30 | TGTGCCTGGAGTGGACAGGGGGGTTTGGGCAATCAGCCCCAGCATTTT | CAWSGQGGLGNQPQHF
TRBJ2-2 | TRBD2 | - | TRBV4-1 | TGCGCCAGCAGCCGCAGACTAGCGGACACGAACACCGGGGAGCTGTTTTTT | CASSRRLADTNTGELFF
TRBJ1-1 | - | once | TRBV5-6 | TGTGCCAGCAGCTTGAAGGGGGAGGGGAACACTGAAGCTTTCTTT | CASSLKGEGNTEAFF
TRBJ2-7 | - | once | TRBV2 | TGTGCCAGCGGGGGACACAGGGACGAGCAGTACTTC | CASGGHRDEQYF
TRBJ1-4 | - | - | TRBV5-4 | TGTGCCAGCAGCTCCCCGGGAAATGAAAAACTGTTTTTT | CASSSPGNEKLFF
TRBJ1-5 | - | - | TRBV2 | TGTGCCAGCAGTGAAGACAGGGAGCGAGTGTTTCGCAATCAGCCCCAGCATTTT | CASSEDRERVFRNQPQHF
TRBJ1-6 | - | - | TRBV10-3 | TGTGCCATCAGGGGGGATCCTAATTCACCCCTCCACTTT | CAIRGDPNSPLHF
TRBJ2-7 | - | - | TRBV30 | TGTGCCTGGAGCGCCCGGGGCCGGATGGGCCACGAGCAGTACTTC | CAWSARGRMGHEQYF
TRBJ2-7 | TRBD1 | - | TRBV6-1 | TGTGCCAGCAAGGTTGCAGGGGGCTCCGAGCAGTACTTC | CASKVAGGSEQYF
TRBJ2-7 | TRBD1 | - | TRBV6-5 | TGTGCCAGCAGTTACAGAGACAGGGGAGCCTACGAGCAGTACTTC | CASSYRDRGAYEQYF
TRBJ2-7 | - | - | TRBV13 | TGTGCCAGCATTAAACCGGGGTCCCACGAGCAGTACTTC | CASIKPGSHEQYF
TRBJ1-4 | TRBD1 | few | TRBV5-1 | TGCGCCAGCAGCCTAGGACAGGGAAATGAAAAACTGTTTTTT | CASSLGQGNEKLFF
TRBJ2-7 | TRBD2 | - | TRBV5-8 | TGTGCCAGCAGCCGAGGACTAGCGGGAAGTTCCTACGAGCAGTACTTC | CASSRGLAGSSYEQYF
TRBJ1-1 | - | - | TRBV30 | TGTGCCTGGAGAACACAGAACACTGAAGCTTTCTTT | CAWRTQNTEAFF
TRBJ2-4 | - | once | TRBV6-6 | TGTGCCAGCATGGACACGGCCAAAAACATTCAGTACTTC | CASMDTAKNIQYF
TRBJ1-6 | - | - | TRBV18 | TGTGCCAGCTCACCAGGGACAAATAATTCACCCCTCCACTTT | CASSPGTNNSPLHF
TRBJ1-5 | - | once | TRBV19 | TGTGCCAGTAGTATACAGGGTTCCGGCAATCAGCCCCAGCATTTT | CASSIQGSGNQPQHF
TRBJ2-1 | - | - | TRBV30 | TGTGCCTGGGAGGCGAGTAATGAGCAGTTCTTC | CAWEASNEQFF
TRBJ1-5 | - | - | TRBV28 | TGTGCCAGCAGTTTTTATAGCAATCAGCCCCAGCATTTT | CASSFYSNQPQHF
TRBJ2-3 | - | - | TRBV11-2 | TGTGCCAGCAGCTTAGAAGGGGATACGCAGTATTTT | CASSLEGDTQYF